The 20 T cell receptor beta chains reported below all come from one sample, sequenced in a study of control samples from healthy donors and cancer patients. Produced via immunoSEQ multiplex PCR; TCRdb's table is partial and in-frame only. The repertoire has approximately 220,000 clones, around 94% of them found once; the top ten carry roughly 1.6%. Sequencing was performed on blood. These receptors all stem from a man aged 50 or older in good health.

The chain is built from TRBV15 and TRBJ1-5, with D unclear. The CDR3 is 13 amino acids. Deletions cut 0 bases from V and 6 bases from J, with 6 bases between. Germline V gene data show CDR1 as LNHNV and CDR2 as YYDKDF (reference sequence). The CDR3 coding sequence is TGTGCCACCAGCAGAGATCTAGGTCAGCCCCAGCATTTT. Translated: CATSRDLGQPQHF.

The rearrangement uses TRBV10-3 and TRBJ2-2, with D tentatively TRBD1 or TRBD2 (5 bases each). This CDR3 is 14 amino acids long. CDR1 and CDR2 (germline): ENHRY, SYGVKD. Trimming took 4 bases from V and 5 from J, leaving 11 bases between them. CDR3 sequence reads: CAISGNGGTGELFF. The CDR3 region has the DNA TGTGCCATCAGTGGGAATGGGGGTACCGGGGAGCTGTTTTTT.

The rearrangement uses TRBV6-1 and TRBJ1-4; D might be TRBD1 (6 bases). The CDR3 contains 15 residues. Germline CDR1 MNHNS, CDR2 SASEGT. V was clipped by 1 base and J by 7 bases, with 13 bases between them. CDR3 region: CASSEGWGQFEKLFF. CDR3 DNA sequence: TGTGCCAGCAGTGAAGGTTGGGGGCAGTTTGAAAAACTGTTTTTT.

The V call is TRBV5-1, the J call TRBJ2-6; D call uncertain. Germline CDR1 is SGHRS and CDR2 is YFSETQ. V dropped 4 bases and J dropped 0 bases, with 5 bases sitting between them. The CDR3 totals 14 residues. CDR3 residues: CASSPSSGANVLTF. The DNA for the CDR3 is TGCGCCAGCAGCCCTTCCTCTGGGGCCAACGTCCTGACTTTC.

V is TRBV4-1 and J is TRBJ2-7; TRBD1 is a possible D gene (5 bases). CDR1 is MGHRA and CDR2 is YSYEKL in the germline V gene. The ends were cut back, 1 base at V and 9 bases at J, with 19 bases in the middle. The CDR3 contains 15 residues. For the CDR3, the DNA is TGCGCCAGCAGCCAAGGGCAGGGCGGCCTTGAAAGGCAGTACTTC. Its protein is CASSQGQGGLERQYF.

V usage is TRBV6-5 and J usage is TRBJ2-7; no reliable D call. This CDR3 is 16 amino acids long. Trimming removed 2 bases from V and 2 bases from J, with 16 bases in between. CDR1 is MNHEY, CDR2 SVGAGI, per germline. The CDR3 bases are TGTGCCAGCAGTTACCCTCCTCCGCTCTTCCCCTACGAGCAGTACGTC. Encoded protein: CASSYPPPLFPYEQYV.

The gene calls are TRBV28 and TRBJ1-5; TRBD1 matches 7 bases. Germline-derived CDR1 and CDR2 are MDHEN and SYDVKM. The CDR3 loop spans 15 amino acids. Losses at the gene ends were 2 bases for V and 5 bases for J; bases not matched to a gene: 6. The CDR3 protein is CASSLTGTVHQPQHF. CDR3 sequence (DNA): TGTGCCAGCAGTTTAACGGGGACAGTCCATCAGCCCCAGCATTTT.

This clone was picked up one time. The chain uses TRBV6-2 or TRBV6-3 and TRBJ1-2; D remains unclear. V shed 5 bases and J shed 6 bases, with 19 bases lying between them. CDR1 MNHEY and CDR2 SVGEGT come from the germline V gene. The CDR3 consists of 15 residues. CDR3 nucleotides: TGTGCCAGCAGTCGCCGCGACCCTGATACCGATGGCTACACCTTC. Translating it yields CASSRRDPDTDGYTF.

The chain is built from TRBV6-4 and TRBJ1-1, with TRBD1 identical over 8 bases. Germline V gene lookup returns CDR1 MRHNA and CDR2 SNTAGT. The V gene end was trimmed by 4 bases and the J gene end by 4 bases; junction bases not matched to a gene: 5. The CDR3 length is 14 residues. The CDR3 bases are TGTGCCAGCAGTGGCGGACAGGGTAGCACTGAAGCTTTCTTT. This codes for CASSGGQGSTEAFF.

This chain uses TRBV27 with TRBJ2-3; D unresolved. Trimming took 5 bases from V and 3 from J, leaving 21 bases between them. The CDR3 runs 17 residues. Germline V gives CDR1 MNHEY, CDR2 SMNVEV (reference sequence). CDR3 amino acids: CASSKYLIQPRTDTQYF. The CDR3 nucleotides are TGTGCCAGCAGTAAATATTTGATTCAGCCAAGGACAGATACGCAGTATTTT.

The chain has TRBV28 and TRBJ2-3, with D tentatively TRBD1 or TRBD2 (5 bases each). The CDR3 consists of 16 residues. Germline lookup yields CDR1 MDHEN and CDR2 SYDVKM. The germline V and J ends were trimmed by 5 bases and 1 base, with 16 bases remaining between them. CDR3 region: CASSTPGGGGTDTQYF. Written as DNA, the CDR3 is TGTGCCAGCAGTACCCCTGGGGGTGGAGGCACAGATACGCAGTATTTT. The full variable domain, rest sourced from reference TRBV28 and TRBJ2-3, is DVKVTQSSRYLVKRTGEKVFLECVQDMDHENMFWYRQDPGLGLRLIYFSYDVKMKEKGDIPEGYSVSREKKERFSLILESASTNQTSMYLCASSTPGGGGTDTQYFGPGTRLTVL.

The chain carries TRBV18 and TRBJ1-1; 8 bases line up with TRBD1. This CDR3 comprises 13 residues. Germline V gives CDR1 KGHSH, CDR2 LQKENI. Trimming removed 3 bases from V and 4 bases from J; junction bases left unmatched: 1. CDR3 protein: CASSPTGGTEAFF. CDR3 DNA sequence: TGTGCCAGCTCACCCACAGGGGGCACTGAAGCTTTCTTT.

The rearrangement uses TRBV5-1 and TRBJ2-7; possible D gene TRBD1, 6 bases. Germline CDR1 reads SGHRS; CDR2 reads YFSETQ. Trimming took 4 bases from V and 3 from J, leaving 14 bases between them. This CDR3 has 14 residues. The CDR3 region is CASSVTGLDYEQYF. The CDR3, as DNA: TGCGCCAGCAGCGTAACAGGGTTGGACTACGAGCAGTACTTC.

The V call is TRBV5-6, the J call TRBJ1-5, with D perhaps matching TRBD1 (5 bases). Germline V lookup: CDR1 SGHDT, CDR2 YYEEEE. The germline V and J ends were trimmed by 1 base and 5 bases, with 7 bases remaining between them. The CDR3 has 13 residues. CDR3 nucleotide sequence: TGTGCCAGCAGCTTGAGGGACGATCAGCCCCAGCATTTT. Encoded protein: CASSLRDDQPQHF.

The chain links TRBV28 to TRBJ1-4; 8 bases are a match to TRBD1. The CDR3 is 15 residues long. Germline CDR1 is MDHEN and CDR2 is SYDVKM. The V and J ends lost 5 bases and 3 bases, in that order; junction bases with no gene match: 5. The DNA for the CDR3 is TGTGCCAGCAGTCTCAGGGGGCCGCCTAATGAAAAACTGTTTTTT. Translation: CASSLRGPPNEKLFF. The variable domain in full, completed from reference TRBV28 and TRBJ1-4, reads DVKVTQSSRYLVKRTGEKVFLECVQDMDHENMFWYRQDPGLGLRLIYFSYDVKMKEKGDIPEGYSVSREKKERFSLILESASTNQTSMYLCASSLRGPPNEKLFFGSGTQLSVL.

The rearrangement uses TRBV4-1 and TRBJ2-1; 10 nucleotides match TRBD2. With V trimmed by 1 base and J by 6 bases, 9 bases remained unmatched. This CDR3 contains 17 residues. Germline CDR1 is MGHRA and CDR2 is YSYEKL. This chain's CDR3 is CASSQALSGGARNEQFF. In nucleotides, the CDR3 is TGCGCCAGCAGCCAAGCCCTAAGCGGGGGGGCTCGCAATGAGCAGTTCTTC.

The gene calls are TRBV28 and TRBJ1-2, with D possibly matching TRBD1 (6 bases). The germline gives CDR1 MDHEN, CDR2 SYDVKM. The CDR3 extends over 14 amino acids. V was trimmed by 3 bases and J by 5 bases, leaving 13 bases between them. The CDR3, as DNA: TGTGCCAGCAGTTTTCAAGGGCAGGGGTATGGCTACACCTTC. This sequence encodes CASSFQGQGYGYTF.

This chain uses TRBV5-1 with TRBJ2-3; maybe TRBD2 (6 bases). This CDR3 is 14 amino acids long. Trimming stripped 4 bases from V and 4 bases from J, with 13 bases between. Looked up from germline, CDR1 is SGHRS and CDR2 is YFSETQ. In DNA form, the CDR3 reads TGCGCCAGCAGCCGGAGGACGGGGGCAGATACGCAGTATTTT. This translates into CASSRRTGADTQYF.

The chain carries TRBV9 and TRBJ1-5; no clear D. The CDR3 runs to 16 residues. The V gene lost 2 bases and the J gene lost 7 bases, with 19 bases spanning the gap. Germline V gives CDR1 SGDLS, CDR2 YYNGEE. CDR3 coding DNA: TGTGCCAGCAGCGTGAGCCCCCAAGGTGGGGTCCAGCCCCAGCATTTT. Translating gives CASSVSPQGGVQPQHF.

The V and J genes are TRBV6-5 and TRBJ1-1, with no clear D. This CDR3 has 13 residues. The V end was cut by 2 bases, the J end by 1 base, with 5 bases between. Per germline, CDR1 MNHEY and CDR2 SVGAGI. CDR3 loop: CASSYEGNTEAFF. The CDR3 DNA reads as TGTGCCAGCAGTTACGAGGGGAACACTGAAGCTTTCTTT.